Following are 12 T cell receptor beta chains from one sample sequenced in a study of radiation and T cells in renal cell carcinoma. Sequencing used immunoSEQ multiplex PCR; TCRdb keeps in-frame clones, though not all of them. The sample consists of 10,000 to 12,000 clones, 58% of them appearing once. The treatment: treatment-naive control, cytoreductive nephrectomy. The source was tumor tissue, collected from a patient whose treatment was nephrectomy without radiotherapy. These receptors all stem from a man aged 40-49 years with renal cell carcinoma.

The CDR3 loop is CASSLRSGLAKSSYEQYF. The CDR3 nucleotides are TGCGCCAGCAGCTTGCGTTCAGGGTTGGCAAAAAGCTCCTACGAGCAGTACTTC. The J gene is TRBJ2-7, the V gene TRBV5-1; the D gene is possibly TRBD1 (5 bases). V lost 1 base to trimming and J lost 0 bases, with 20 bases between them. In germline, CDR1 is SGHRS, CDR2 YFSETQ. The CDR3 totals 18 residues.

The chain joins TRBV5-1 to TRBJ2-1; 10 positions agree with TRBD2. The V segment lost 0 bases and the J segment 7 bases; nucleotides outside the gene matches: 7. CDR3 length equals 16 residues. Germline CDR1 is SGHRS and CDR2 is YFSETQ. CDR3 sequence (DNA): TGCGCCAGCAGCTTGGATCTAGCGGGAGTAGGGAATGAGCAGTTCTTC. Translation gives CASSLDLAGVGNEQFF.

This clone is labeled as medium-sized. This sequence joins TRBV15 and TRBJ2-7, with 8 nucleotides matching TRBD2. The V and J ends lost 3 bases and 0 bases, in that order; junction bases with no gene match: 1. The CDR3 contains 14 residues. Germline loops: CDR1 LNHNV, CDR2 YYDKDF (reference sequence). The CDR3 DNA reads TGTGCCACCAGCAGGAGCGGGAGCTCCTACGAGCAGTACTTC. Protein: CATSRSGSSYEQYF. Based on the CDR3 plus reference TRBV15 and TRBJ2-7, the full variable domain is DAMVIQNPRYQVTQFGKPVTLSCSQTLNHNVMYWYQQKSSQAPKLLFHYYDKDFNNEADTPDNFQSRRPNTSFCFLDIRSPGLGDTAMYLCATSRSGSSYEQYFGPGTRLTVT.

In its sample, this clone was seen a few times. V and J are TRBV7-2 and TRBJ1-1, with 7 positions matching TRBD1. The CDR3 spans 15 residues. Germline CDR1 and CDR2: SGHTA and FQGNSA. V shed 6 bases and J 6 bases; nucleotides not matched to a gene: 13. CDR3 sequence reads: CASSPTQGRLPEAFF. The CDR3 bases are TGTGCCAGCAGTCCAACACAGGGGCGCCTGCCTGAAGCTTTCTTT. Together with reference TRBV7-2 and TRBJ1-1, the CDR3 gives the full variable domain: GAGVSQSPSNKVTEKGKDVELRCDPISGHTALYWYRQSLGQGLEFLIYFQGNSAPDKSGLPSDRFSAERTGGSVSTLTIQRTQQEDSAVYLCASSPTQGRLPEAFFGQGTRLTVV.

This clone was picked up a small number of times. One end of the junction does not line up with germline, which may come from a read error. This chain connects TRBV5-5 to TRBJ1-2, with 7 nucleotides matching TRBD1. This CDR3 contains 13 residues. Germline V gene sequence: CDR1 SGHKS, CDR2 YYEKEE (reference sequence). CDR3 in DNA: TGCGCCAGCAGCCAACAGGGGTACTATGGCTACACCTTC. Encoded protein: CASSQQGYYGYTF.

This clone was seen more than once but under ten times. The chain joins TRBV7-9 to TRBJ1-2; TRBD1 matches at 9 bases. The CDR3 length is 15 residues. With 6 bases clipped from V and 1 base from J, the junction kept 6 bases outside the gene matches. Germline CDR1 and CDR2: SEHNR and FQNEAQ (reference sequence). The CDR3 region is CASSFTGGLNYGYTF. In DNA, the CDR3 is TGTGCCAGCAGTTTCACAGGGGGCCTTAACTATGGCTACACCTTC.

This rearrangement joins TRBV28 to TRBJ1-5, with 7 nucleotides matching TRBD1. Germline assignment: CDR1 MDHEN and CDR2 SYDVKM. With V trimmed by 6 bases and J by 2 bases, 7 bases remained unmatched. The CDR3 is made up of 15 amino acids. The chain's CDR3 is CASSPSGQGNQPQHF. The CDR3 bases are TGTGCCAGCAGCCCATCCGGACAGGGCAATCAGCCCCAGCATTTT.

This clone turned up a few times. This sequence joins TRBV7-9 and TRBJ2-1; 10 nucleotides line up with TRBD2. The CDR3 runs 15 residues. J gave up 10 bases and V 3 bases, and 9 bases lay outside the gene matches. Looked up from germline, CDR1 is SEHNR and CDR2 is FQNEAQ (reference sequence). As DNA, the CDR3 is TGTGCCAGCAGCTTCGGTCTAGCGGGAGCCCAAGAGCAGTTCTTC. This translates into CASSFGLAGAQEQFF.

As DNA, the CDR3 is TGTGCCAGCAGCCAAGATATGACCCTCGACAGGGGGGACTATGGCTACACCTTC. It encodes CASSQDMTLDRGDYGYTF. The rearrangement joins TRBV4-2 to TRBJ1-2; 9 bases are shared with TRBD1. V was clipped by 0 bases and J by 3 bases; unmatched bases: 11. The CDR3 is made up of 18 amino acids. Germline V gives CDR1 LGHNA, CDR2 YNFKEQ.

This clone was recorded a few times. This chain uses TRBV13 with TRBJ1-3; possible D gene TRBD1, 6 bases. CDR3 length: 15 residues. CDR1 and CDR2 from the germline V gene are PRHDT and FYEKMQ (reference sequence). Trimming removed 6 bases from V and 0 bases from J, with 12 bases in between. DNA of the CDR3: TGTGCCAGCAGTCAAGGACAGCCCTCTGGAAACACCATATATTTT. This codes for CASSQGQPSGNTIYF. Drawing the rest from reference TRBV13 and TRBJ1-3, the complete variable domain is AAGVIQSPRHLIKEKRETATLKCYPIPRHDTVYWYQQGPGQDPQFLISFYEKMQSDKGSIPDRFSAQQFSDYHSELNMSSLELGDSALYFCASSQGQPSGNTIYFGEGSWLTVV.

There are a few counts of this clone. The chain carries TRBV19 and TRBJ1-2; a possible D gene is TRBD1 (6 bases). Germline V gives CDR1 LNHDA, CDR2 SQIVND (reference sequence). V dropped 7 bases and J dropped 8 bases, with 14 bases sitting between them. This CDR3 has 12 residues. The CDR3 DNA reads TGTGCCAGTACCCGGACAGAAGAGGGCTACACCTTC. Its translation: CASTRTEEGYTF.

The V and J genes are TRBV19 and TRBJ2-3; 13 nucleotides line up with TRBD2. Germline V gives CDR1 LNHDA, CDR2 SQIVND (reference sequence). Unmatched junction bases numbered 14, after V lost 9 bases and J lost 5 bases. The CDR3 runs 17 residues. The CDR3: CASRSGIGTSGKDTQYF. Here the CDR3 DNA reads TGTGCCAGCAGGTCCGGGATCGGGACTAGCGGGAAAGATACGCAGTATTTT. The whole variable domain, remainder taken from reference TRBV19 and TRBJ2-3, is DGGITQSPKYLFRKEGQNVTLSCEQNLNHDAMYWYRQDPGQGLRLIYYSQIVNDFQKGDIAEGYSVSREKKESFPLTVTSAQKNPTAFYLCASRSGIGTSGKDTQYFGPGTRLTVL.